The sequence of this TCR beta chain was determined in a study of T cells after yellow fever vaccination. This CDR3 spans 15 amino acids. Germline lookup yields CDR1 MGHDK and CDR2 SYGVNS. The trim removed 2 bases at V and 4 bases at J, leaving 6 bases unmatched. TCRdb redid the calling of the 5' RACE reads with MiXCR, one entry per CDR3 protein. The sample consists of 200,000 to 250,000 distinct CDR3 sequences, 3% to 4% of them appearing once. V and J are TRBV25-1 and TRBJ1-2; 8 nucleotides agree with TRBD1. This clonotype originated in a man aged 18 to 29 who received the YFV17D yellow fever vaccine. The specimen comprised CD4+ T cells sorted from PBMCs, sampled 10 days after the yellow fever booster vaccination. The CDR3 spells CASSELQGVSYGYTF. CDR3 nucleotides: TGTGCCAGCAGTGAACTACAGGGGGTGAGCTATGGCTACACCTTC.